These 18 T cell receptor beta chains were all obtained from the same sample, sequenced in a study of human T cells and chemical hapten exposure. The time point is: patch test 1, 2 weeks after DPC sensitization. Treatment noted: therapeutic diphenylcyclopropenone sensitization with weekly scalp DPC. TCRdb re-analysed the RACE reads in MiXCR, keeping a single row per CDR3 protein. The sample has approximately 79,000 distinct CDR3 sequences; 10% are singletons. Sequenced here: whole blood, sampled in connection with sensitization to the hapten diphenylcyclopropenone (DPC). The source of these receptors is a woman aged 45-60 years with alopecia areata. Some clones in this sample may be carry-over from other donors' samples.

A few counts support this clonotype. The chain is built from TRBV30 and TRBJ2-7; 7 bases match TRBD1. J gave up 3 bases and V 4 bases, and 6 bases lay outside the gene matches. Germline assignment: CDR1 GTSNPN and CDR2 SVGIG (reference sequence). CDR3 length: 13 residues. DNA for the CDR3: TGTGCCTGGACCCGGGACAGAGGCTACGAGCAGTACTTC. This encodes CAWTRDRGYEQYF.

This clonotype was recorded many times. The chain is built from TRBV18 and TRBJ2-7; D perhaps matches TRBD1 (6 bases). Germline CDR1 is KGHSH and CDR2 is LQKENI. The CDR3 is 14 residues long. Trimming stripped 3 bases from V and 4 bases from J, with 13 bases between. The CDR3 coding sequence is TGTGCCAGCTCACCGGACAGTCTTCCATACGAGCAGTACTTC. This translates into CASSPDSLPYEQYF.

Only a few counts were recorded for this clonotype. The chain carries TRBV7-9 and TRBJ1-6; 8 bases are a match to TRBD1. The V gene end was trimmed by 5 bases and the J gene end by 3 bases; junction bases not matched to a gene: 3. CDR3 length: 15 residues. Germline CDR1 reads SEHNR; CDR2 reads FQNEAQ (reference sequence). CDR3 in amino acids: CASSPTGGYNSPLHF. Here the CDR3 DNA reads TGTGCCAGCAGCCCAACAGGGGGCTATAATTCACCCCTCCACTTT.

The J gene is TRBJ2-7, the V gene TRBV29-1; a possible D gene is TRBD2 (5 bases). V was shortened by 4 bases and J by 5 bases, with 18 bases between the two germline ends. Per germline, CDR1 SQVTM and CDR2 ANQGSEA. The CDR3 loop spans 14 amino acids. CDR3 sequence reads: CSVVPPGSIHEQYF. The CDR3 DNA sequence: TGCAGCGTTGTTCCACCGGGGAGCATCCACGAGCAGTACTTC.

The chain has TRBV5-1 and TRBJ1-2; D might be TRBD1 (5 bases). CDR3 length: 14 residues. The V end was cut by 1 base, the J end by 4 bases, with 11 bases between. The V gene's germline CDR1 is SGHRS and CDR2 YFSETQ. The CDR3 bases are TGCGCCAGCAGCTTGAACAGGCTAGGCTATGGCTACACCTTC. Protein product: CASSLNRLGYGYTF.

This clonotype showed up just a few times. Here the CDR3 DNA reads TGTGCCTGGAGTGAACTAGCGGGAGGGCCAGAGACCCAGTACTTC. Translation: CAWSELAGGPETQYF. This chain connects TRBV30 to TRBJ2-5; 13 nucleotides line up with TRBD2. CDR1 is GTSNPN and CDR2 is SVGIG in the germline V gene (reference sequence). The CDR3 runs 15 residues. Trimming took 1 base from V and 4 from J; bases not matched to a gene: 3.

In this sample, this clonotype turned up a few times. J is TRBJ2-2 and V is TRBV7-3; 8 positions agree with TRBD2. Germline values: CDR1 SGHTA, CDR2 FQGTGA. This CDR3 is built from 17 residues. V gave up 1 base and J gave up 0 bases; unmatched junction bases: 4. CDR3 DNA sequence: TGTGCCAGCAGCTTAAGCAGCGGGGGCACGAACACCGGGGAGCTGTTTTTT. Protein sequence: CASSLSSGGTNTGELFF.

This clonotype was picked up a small number of times. The rearrangement uses TRBV18 and TRBJ1-1, with unresolved D. Trimming took off 2 bases at V and 3 bases at J, with 4 bases between the two ends. Germline V gives CDR1 KGHSH, CDR2 LQKENI. There are 12 residues in the CDR3. This CDR3 reads CASSPKDTEAFF. CDR3 in DNA: TGTGCCAGCTCACCAAAAGACACTGAAGCTTTCTTT.

This clonotype has more than one count but fewer than ten. The chain uses TRBV6-6 and TRBJ2-2, with D perhaps assigned TRBD1 or TRBD2 (5 bases each). CDR1 is MNHNY and CDR2 is SVGAGI in the germline V gene (reference sequence). Trimming shortened V by 7 bases and J by 4 bases, and 16 bases separated the two germline ends. CDR3 size: 15 residues. The CDR3 nucleotides read TGTGCCAGCAAAACTCAGTCGGGGCCCACCGGGGAGCTGTTTTTT. Its protein product is CASKTQSGPTGELFF.

In the case of this clonotype: Given a much more abundant clone one base away, this may be a read error. The V gene is TRBV7-3, the J gene TRBJ1-1; no clear D. The germline CDR1 and CDR2 sequences are SGHTA and FQGTGA. The CDR3 loop spans 14 amino acids. V was shortened by 6 bases and J by 5 bases, with 16 bases between the two germline ends. CDR3 region: CASRMNPRATEAFF. For the CDR3, the DNA is TGTGCCAGCAGGATGAACCCACGGGCAACTGAAGCTTTCTTT. The full variable domain, in which reference TRBV7-3 and TRBJ1-1 provide the parts outside the CDR3, is GAGVSQTPSNKVTEKGKYVELRCDPISGHTALYWYRQSLGQGPEFLIYFQGTGAADDSGLPNDRFFAVRPEGSVSTLKIQRTERGDSAVYLCASRMNPRATEAFFGQGTRLTVV.

The chain has TRBV29-1 and TRBJ2-7, with TRBD2 matching over 7 bases. V dropped 7 bases and J dropped 2; count of bases not matched to a gene: 8. Germline V lookup: CDR1 SQVTM, CDR2 ANQGSEA. This CDR3 comprises 13 residues. CDR3 DNA: TGCAGCGCCACTAGCGTCGGACCCTACGAGCAGTACTTC. Residues: CSATSVGPYEQYF.

In its sample, this clonotype was seen a few times. The rearrangement links TRBV11-2 to TRBJ2-3; D is uncertain. Per the germline V gene, CDR1 is SGHAT and CDR2 is FQNNGV. The CDR3 extends over 15 amino acids. V was shortened by 0 bases and J by 0 bases, with 7 bases between the two germline ends. The CDR3 loop is CASSLDLVSTDTQYF. In nucleotides, the CDR3 is TGTGCCAGCAGCTTAGACCTAGTTAGCACAGATACGCAGTATTTT.

This clonotype turned up a few times. This chain joins TRBV7-6 and TRBJ2-3; 7 nucleotides agree with TRBD2. Per germline, CDR1 SGHVS and CDR2 FNYEAQ. The CDR3 is 17 amino acids. The J segment lost 6 bases and the V segment lost 3 bases, leaving 15 bases of the junction unmatched. This CDR3 reads CASSFSSSGSRTDTQYF. The DNA for the CDR3 is TGTGCCAGCAGCTTCTCGAGTAGCGGGTCACGGACGGATACGCAGTATTTT.

This clonotype was found a few times. The V gene is TRBV18, the J gene TRBJ2-5, with D uncertain. Trimming shortened V by 4 bases and J by 0 bases, and 6 bases separated the two germline ends. The V gene's germline CDR1 is KGHSH and CDR2 LQKENI. The CDR3 is 13 amino acids. DNA of the CDR3: TGTGCCAGCTCACAAGGGTACCAAGAGACCCAGTACTTC. It translates to CASSQGYQETQYF.

DNA for the CDR3: TGCAGTGCTGGAAGAGGTAGCGGGAGGGCGGATGAGCAGTTCTTC. This encodes CSAGRGSGRADEQFF. This chain links TRBV20-1 with TRBJ2-1, with 11 bases lining up with TRBD2. The germline gives CDR1 DFQATT, CDR2 SNEGSKA (reference sequence). CDR3 size: 15 residues. Losses at the gene ends were 5 bases for V and 8 bases for J; bases not matched to a gene: 11.

The chain recombines TRBV12-2 with TRBJ2-5; TRBD2 is the table's D call, not checked against the DNA. TRBV12-2 is reported as a pseudogene. This CDR3 has 16 residues. This CDR3 reads CASRPQPGTRLKTQYF. The CDR3 DNA reads TGTGCAAGTCGCCCACAGCCCGGGACTAGGCTCAAGACCCAGTACTTC.

In its sample, this clonotype was seen many times. The V and J genes are TRBV29-1 and TRBJ2-1, with D possibly TRBD2 on 7 matching bases. Per germline, CDR1 SQVTM and CDR2 ANQGSEA. V gave up 3 bases and J gave up 5 bases, with 14 bases separating them. The CDR3 sequence is 14 residues long. The CDR3 loop reads CSVDGLGTNNEQFF. DNA for the CDR3: TGCAGCGTTGACGGACTAGGGACAAACAATGAGCAGTTCTTC.

The chain is built from TRBV20-1 and TRBJ2-3; D perhaps matches TRBD2 (6 bases). The CDR3 is 14 residues long. Trimming removed 6 bases from V and 3 bases from J, with 16 bases in between. Germline V gene sequence: CDR1 DFQATT, CDR2 SNEGSKA (reference sequence). DNA for the CDR3: TGCAGTGCCCAACCGGGAGTGACGACAGATACGCAGTATTTT. Its translation is CSAQPGVTTDTQYF.